What follows is one TCR beta chain and its context. One junction end does not reproduce the germline sequence, and a read error may be involved. From the PCR reads, TCRdb called clonotypes with MiXCR, one entry per CDR3 protein. The sample has some 11,000 distinct CDR3 sequences, around 48% seen once. This entry is derived from a study of CD4 and CD8 cells across lung adenocarcinoma regions. CDR1 is ENHRY and CDR2 is SYGVKD in the germline V gene. This CDR3 spans 15 amino acids. Samples came from patients with localized non-small cell lung adenocarcinoma. The sequenced material came from CD8+ T cells from the margin of a lung tumor. The rearrangement links TRBV10-3 to TRBJ2-3, with a weak D call TRBD2 (5 bases). The TCR comes from a female donor with lung adenocarcinoma. The CD4 and CD8 labels of this study may be unreliable. CDR3 residues: CARGFSAASGDAQYF. The CDR3 DNA follows: TGTGCCCGGGGATTCTCCGCGGCGAGCGGAGATGCGCAGTATTTT.